This T cell receptor (beta chain) was identified during a study of identical twins. Study-wide points: Analyses of zero insertions could, in part, be confounded by invariant MAIT and iNKT cells. Insertions were reduced in abundant cord blood beta clonotypes but not in memory repertoires.

Template switching (which added a universal primer site) was used, and cDNA carried unique molecular identifiers. One entry per CDR3 protein, called by TCRdb with MiXCR from the 5' RACE reads. The table includes under 900,000 distinct CDR3 sequences, around an eighth detected once. The CDR3 length is 14 residues. V shed 4 bases and J shed 2 bases, with 10 bases lying between them. Looked up from germline, CDR1 is SGHDN and CDR2 is FVKESK. This clonotype has only a few counts. What it binds is not known. The sample was also linked to a second study, of yellow fever vaccine responses in identical twins. From that report: After vaccination, twins' T cell response reportedly seemed partly convergent, partly personalized.

The source of this sequence is a woman between 18 and 30 years old in good health. The material sequenced was PBMCs. The chain recombines TRBV14 with TRBJ2-3; D perhaps matches TRBD2 (5 bases). The CDR3 DNA sequence: TGTGCCAGCAGCCGACTACTTGCCACAGATACGCAGTATTTT. Residues: CASSRLLATDTQYF.